This is a list of T cell receptor beta chains from one sample in a study of human T cells and chemical hapten exposure. MiXCR was run by TCRdb on the RACE reads, yielding one entry per CDR3 protein. Of 95,000 or so distinct CDR3 sequences listed, approximately 10% are singletons. Sample: whole blood, taken in connection with sensitization to the hapten diphenylcyclopropenone (DPC). The source is a woman aged 40 to 55 with alopecia areata. Some clones in this sample may be carry-over from other donors' samples. Both conserved end residues are part of each CDR3. The D gene is left open where the match is weak. Rows give clone size only sometimes, using once, few, many, or a class for an expanded clone.

J | D | V | size | DNA | CDR3
TRBJ1-2 | NA | TRBV12-3/TRBV12-4 | NA | TGTGCCAGCAGAGCGGCTGGCGGCTACACCTTC | CASRAAGGYTF
TRBJ2-1 | NA | TRBV6-5 | many | TGTGCCAGCAGCCTAGGGAATGAGCAGTTCTTC | CASSLGNEQFF
TRBJ2-1 | TRBD1 | TRBV7-9 | many | TGTGCCAGCAGCTTCTGGGACAGGGACTACAATGAGCAGTTCTTC | CASSFWDRDYNEQFF
TRBJ2-1 | TRBD1 | TRBV20-1 | many | TGCAGTGCAGAGTCCGGGACAGGGTACTACAATGAGCAGTTCTTC | CSAESGTGYYNEQFF
TRBJ2-5 | NA | TRBV4-1 | NA | TGCGCCAGCGGCCAAGCCTCCCGGGAGTGGGAGACCCAGTACTTC | CASGQASREWETQYF
TRBJ1-5 | NA | TRBV7-6 | few | TGTGCCAGCAGCTTAGACAGGAATAATCAGCCCCAGCATTTT | CASSLDRNNQPQHF
TRBJ1-3 | TRBD1 | TRBV18 | NA | TGTGCCAGCTCACCGGTGCCCGGACAGGCGTTTGGAAACACCATATATTTT | CASSPVPGQAFGNTIYF
TRBJ2-1 | TRBD1 | TRBV3-1 | NA | TGTGCCAGCAGCCACCCGGGACAGGGCGGAAGTAGAGGAAGCTCCTACAATGAGCAGTTCTTC | CASSHPGQGGSRGSSYNEQFF
TRBJ2-7 | TRBD1 | TRBV12-3/TRBV12-4 | many | TGTGCCAGCGGCCGGGACAGGACCTACGAGCAGTACTTC | CASGRDRTYEQYF
TRBJ1-4 | TRBD1 | TRBV4-2 | many | TGTGCCAGCAGCCAAGATGGAGAGGGCGGGACAGGGAGGAGAAAACTGTTTTTT | CASSQDGEGGTGRRKLFF
TRBJ2-1 | TRBD1 | TRBV3-1 | many | TGTGCCAGCAGCCTAATGTCTGGACAGGGGTTCTACAATGAGCAGTTCTTC | CASSLMSGQGFYNEQFF
TRBJ2-3 | NA | TRBV27 | NA | TGTGCCAGCAGTCTAGAGAGCACAGATACGCAGTATTTT | CASSLESTDTQYF
TRBJ2-1 | NA | TRBV5-6 | many | TGTGCCAGCAGCTTGGTGGGGCCTAACAATGAGCAGTTCTTC | CASSLVGPNNEQFF
TRBJ2-3 | NA | TRBV29-1 | NA | TGCAGCGCTAGCACAGATACGCAGTATTTT | CSASTDTQYF
TRBJ1-3 | NA | TRBV6-6 | once | TGTGCCAGCAGTTACTCAGGCCGGAACTCTGGAAACACCATATATTTT | CASSYSGRNSGNTIYF
TRBJ2-1 | TRBD1 | TRBV7-9 | NA | TGTGCCAGCAGCTCCTACCAGGGACAGGGGGCGTCAAATGAGCAGTTCTTC | CASSSYQGQGASNEQFF
TRBJ1-5 | NA | TRBV10-2 | few | TGCGCCAGCAGCAGGGATGGCAATCAGCCCCAGCATTTT | CASSRDGNQPQHF
TRBJ1-1 | TRBD1 | TRBV6-5 | NA | TGTGCCAGCACAAGGGACAGGGGATACGACACTGAAGCTTTCTTT | CASTRDRGYDTEAFF
TRBJ2-1 | NA | TRBV19 | many | TGTGCCAGTAGCAACTTTGGGGGACTCTCCTACAATGAGCAGTTCTTC | CASSNFGGLSYNEQFF
TRBJ2-5 | NA | TRBV18 | NA | TGTGCCACCGAAAGTGGGGAAGAAGAGACCCAGTACTTC | CATESGEEETQYF
TRBJ2-1 | TRBD2 | TRBV27 | NA | TGTGCCAGCAGTTCGAGACTAGCGGGGGTGCATGAGCAGTTCTTC | CASSSRLAGVHEQFF
TRBJ2-5 | NA | TRBV28 | NA | TGTGCCAGCAGTCCCCCGACTCTTTCGGGGGAGACCCAGTACTTC | CASSPPTLSGETQYF
TRBJ2-2 | TRBD1 | TRBV2 | many | TGTGCCAGCAGTAGACAGGGCCCGAACACCGGGGAGCTGTTTTTT | CASSRQGPNTGELFF
TRBJ2-5 | NA | TRBV12-3/TRBV12-4 | few | TGTGCCAGCAGTGACTGGACAGCAATCCAAGAGACCCAGTACTTC | CASSDWTAIQETQYF